The 6 T cell receptor beta chains below all came from one sample that was sequenced in a study of cytomegalovirus exposure and HLA in healthy donors. Vbeta (60) and Jbeta (13) primers were used in the PCR. The table came from immunoSEQ multiplex PCR; TCRdb's copy has only in-frame clones and leaves some out. The data show around 150,000 clones, 70% to 90% seen once. The material sequenced was PBMCs. The receptors come from a man aged 18 to 30 in good health and CMV-seropositive.

The chain couples TRBV5-1 to TRBJ2-2; D gene unclear. V shed 1 base and J shed 8 bases, with 6 bases lying between them. The length of the CDR3 is 12 residues. CDR1 is SGHRS, CDR2 YFSETQ, per germline. The CDR3 sequence: CASSLLTGELFF. The CDR3 nucleotides are TGCGCCAGCAGCTTGTTAACAGGGGAGCTGTTTTTT.

This clone was recorded a few times. J is TRBJ2-7 and V is TRBV30; tentative D call: TRBD2 (6 bases). The CDR3 contains 14 residues. V was clipped by 5 bases and J by 1 base, with 15 bases between them. Germline CDR1 reads GTSNPN; CDR2 reads SVGIG (reference sequence). The CDR3 sequence: CAWGRGGQSYEQYF. CDR3 nucleotides: TGTGCCTGGGGCCGCGGAGGGCAGTCCTACGAGCAGTACTTC.

The rearrangement links TRBV7-6 to TRBJ2-5, with 7 bases that match TRBD1. V lost 1 base, J lost 4 bases, and 3 bases stayed unmatched. The germline V gene has CDR1 SGHVS and CDR2 FNYEAQ. This CDR3 comprises 14 residues. Here the CDR3 reads CASSLVSGGETQYF. The CDR3, as DNA: TGTGCCAGCAGCTTAGTTTCAGGGGGAGAGACCCAGTACTTC.

V is TRBV7-2 and J is TRBJ1-2; TRBD1 matches 7 bases. V shed 5 bases, J shed 2 bases, and the junction held 2 bases outside the gene matches. Looked up from germline, CDR1 is SGHTA and CDR2 is FQGNSA. The CDR3 contains 13 residues. The CDR3 DNA sequence: TGTGCCAGCAGCCTGGGACAGAACTATGGCTACACCTTC. It is translated as CASSLGQNYGYTF.

This rearrangement joins TRBV4-3 to TRBJ2-7; 14 positions agree with TRBD2. The V and J ends lost 3 bases and 2 bases, in that order; junction bases with no gene match: 0. Germline V gene lookup returns CDR1 LGHNA and CDR2 YSLEER. CDR3 length: 15 amino acids. CDR3 nucleotides: TGCGCCAGCAGCCAGGGACTAGCGGGGGCCTACGAGCAGTACTTC. This encodes CASSQGLAGAYEQYF.

This clone was found a few times. V is TRBV4-3 and J is TRBJ1-2; TRBD1 matches 7 bases. This CDR3 contains 15 residues. Germline V gives CDR1 LGHNA, CDR2 YSLEER. The trim removed 4 bases at V and 2 bases at J, leaving 7 bases unmatched. The CDR3 is CASSPRQGKNYGYTF. The CDR3 DNA reads TGCGCCAGCAGCCCCCGACAGGGTAAGAACTATGGCTACACCTTC.